This passage covers 13 T cell receptor beta chains from one sample sequenced in a study of CD8 T cells in ankylosing spondylitis. Study-wide results and limits: It appeared that ankylosing spondylitis blood was characterized by a TCR beta motif of several highly homologous variants.

What these receptors recognize is not known. TCRdb independently ran MiXCR on the 5' RACE reads; one entry per CDR3 protein. This sample has approximately 500,000 distinct CDR3 sequences, with about 12% found just once. Sequencing used blood, either unsorted or a sorted T cell fraction (not recorded which). Source of these receptors: a male donor with ankylosing spondylitis.

This clonotype was seen a handful of times. The chain is built from TRBV20-1 and TRBJ2-2, with TRBD2 matching over 13 bases. Per the germline V gene, CDR1 is DFQATT and CDR2 is SNEGSKA (reference sequence). The CDR3 extends over 16 amino acids. J was trimmed by 7 bases and V by 3 bases; bases with no gene match: 8. In DNA form, the CDR3 reads TGCAGTGCTAGTCCTCGGACTAGCGGGAGTATCGGGGAGCTGTTTTTT. This encodes CSASPRTSGSIGELFF.

The chain uses TRBV30 and TRBJ2-3; TRBD2 aligns across 7 bases. The V gene end was trimmed by 2 bases and the J gene end by 0 bases; junction bases not matched to a gene: 11. Germline V gives CDR1 GTSNPN, CDR2 SVGIG (reference sequence). CDR3 length: 17 residues. CDR3 loop: CAWSPRGSGVSTDTQYF. CDR3 nucleotide sequence: TGTGCCTGGAGTCCCCGAGGAAGCGGGGTCAGCACAGATACGCAGTATTTT.

V is TRBV30 and J is TRBJ1-3; 7 bases match TRBD1. Germline CDR1 is GTSNPN and CDR2 is SVGIG (reference sequence). Unmatched junction bases numbered 6, after V lost 7 bases and J lost 3 bases. The CDR3 loop spans 13 amino acids. CDR3 DNA sequence: TGTGCCTCGAATAACAGGGGTGGAAACACCATATATTTT. This gives the protein CASNNRGGNTIYF.

This clonotype was picked up a small number of times. V is TRBV24-1 and J is TRBJ1-2, with no clear D. Germline V lookup: CDR1 KGHDR, CDR2 SFDVKD. The CDR3 has 14 amino acids. The V gene lost 4 bases and the J gene lost 0 bases, with 8 bases spanning the gap. CDR3 region: CATSDVRANYGYTF. The CDR3 region has the DNA TGTGCCACCAGTGACGTTCGAGCTAACTATGGCTACACCTTC.

This clonotype was counted between two and nine times. The chain recombines TRBV24-1 with TRBJ1-5; TRBD1 matches at 11 bases. V was pared by 5 bases and J by 4 bases, with 3 bases of the junction left unmatched. Germline V gene lookup returns CDR1 KGHDR and CDR2 SFDVKD. This CDR3 comprises 15 residues. This CDR3 reads CATSAGTGGNQPQHF. The CDR3 DNA follows: TGTGCCACCAGTGCCGGGACAGGGGGAAATCAGCCCCAGCATTTT.

In its sample, this clonotype was seen a few times. The chain has TRBV11-3 and TRBJ2-1; 8 bases fit TRBD2. The V gene's germline CDR1 is SGHNT and CDR2 YENEEA. The trim removed 1 base at V and 3 bases at J, leaving 5 bases unmatched. The CDR3 has 16 amino acids. The CDR3 DNA is TGTGCCAGCAGCTTAGGTTACGGGGGGGTCTACAATGAGCAGTTCTTC. Protein: CASSLGYGGVYNEQFF.

There are many counts of this clonotype. The chain's CDR3 is CATLWGTNTGELFF. The CDR3 DNA is TGTGCCACCCTATGGGGAACGAACACCGGGGAGCTGTTTTTT. The gene calls are TRBV12-3 or TRBV12-4 and TRBJ2-2; unclear D gene. The length of the CDR3 is 14 residues. V was shortened by 10 bases and J by 0 bases, with 12 bases between the two germline ends.

The chain recombines TRBV5-1 with TRBJ2-2, with D maybe TRBD1 (5 bases). The length of the CDR3 is 16 residues. The ends were cut back, 0 bases at V and 1 base at J, with 10 bases in the middle. Germline V gene sequence: CDR1 SGHRS, CDR2 YFSETQ. CDR3 DNA: TGCGCCAGCAGCTTGGGGGCGCAGGGGAACACCGGGGAGCTGTTTTTT. Translation gives CASSLGAQGNTGELFF.

This chain links TRBV5-4 with TRBJ2-2; 12 nucleotides match TRBD2. CDR3 length: 17 amino acids. J gave up 5 bases and V 4 bases, and 9 bases lay outside the gene matches. Germline CDR1 is SGHNT and CDR2 is YYREEE (reference sequence). As DNA, the CDR3 is TGTGCCAGCAGCCCCTCTAGCGGGAGGGCGGAAACCGGGGAGCTGTTTTTT. Residues: CASSPSSGRAETGELFF.

In its sample, this clonotype was seen a few times. The chain combines TRBV20-1 with TRBJ1-1; D might be TRBD1 (6 bases). The V end lost 0 bases, the J end lost 6 bases, and 17 bases lay between the germline ends. The CDR3 runs to 15 residues. Per germline, CDR1 DFQATT and CDR2 SNEGSKA (reference sequence). The CDR3 spells CSARDSGGREAEAFF. The DNA for the CDR3 is TGCAGTGCTAGAGATTCCGGGGGCAGGGAGGCTGAAGCTTTCTTT.

J is TRBJ2-3 and V is TRBV2, with D possibly being TRBD2 (5 bases). Germline loops: CDR1 SNHLY, CDR2 FYNNEI. The CDR3 has 14 amino acids. V was trimmed by 4 bases and J by 0 bases, leaving 8 bases between them. The CDR3 region is CASSGLTSTDTQYF. The CDR3 DNA reads as TGTGCCAGCAGTGGACTAACAAGCACAGATACGCAGTATTTT.

The chain combines TRBV20-1 with TRBJ2-7, with D possibly matching TRBD2 (6 bases). Germline-derived CDR1 and CDR2 are DFQATT and SNEGSKA (reference sequence). This CDR3 region has 14 residues. V was cut by 2 bases and J by 0 bases, with 11 bases left in between. Here the CDR3 reads CSARMGLSSYEQYF. The CDR3 bases are TGCAGTGCTAGAATGGGACTTAGCTCCTACGAGCAGTACTTC.

The chain employs TRBV5-6 and TRBJ1-2; D possibly corresponds to TRBD1 (5 bases). Germline V gene lookup returns CDR1 SGHDT and CDR2 YYEEEE. The CDR3 sequence is 14 residues long. V lost 5 bases and J lost 4, with 15 bases in between. The CDR3 coding sequence is TGTGCCAGCAGAAATACCGGGGCCGCCTATGGCTACACCTTC. It specifies CASRNTGAAYGYTF.